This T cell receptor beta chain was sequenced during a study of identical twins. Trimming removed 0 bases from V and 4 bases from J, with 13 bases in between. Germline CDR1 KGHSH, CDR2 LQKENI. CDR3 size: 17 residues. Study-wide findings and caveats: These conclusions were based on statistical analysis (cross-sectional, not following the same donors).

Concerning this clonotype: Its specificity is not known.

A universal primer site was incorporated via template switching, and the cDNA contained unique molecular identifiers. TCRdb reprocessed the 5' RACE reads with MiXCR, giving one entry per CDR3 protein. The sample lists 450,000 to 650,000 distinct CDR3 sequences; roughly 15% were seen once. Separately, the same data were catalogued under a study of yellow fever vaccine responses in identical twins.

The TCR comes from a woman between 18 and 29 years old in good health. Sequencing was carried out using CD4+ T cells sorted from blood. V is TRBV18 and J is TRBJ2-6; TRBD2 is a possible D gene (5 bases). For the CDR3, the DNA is TGTGCCAGCTCACCACCGAGGAGGATCGCAGGGGCCAACGTCCTGACTTTC. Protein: CASSPPRRIAGANVLTF.